This entry features one TCR beta chain sequence. Its antigen is not known. The sample comes from a study of T cell repertoires in ileal Crohn's disease. Per sample, approximately 540 nanograms of biopsy DNA were TCRB immunosequenced. Assay used: immunoSEQ multiplex PCR; TCRdb lists only in-frame clones, some missing. Of approximately 11,000 clones listed, 75% to 85% were seen once; the top ten hold approximately 7%. Germline V gives CDR1 MNHEY, CDR2 SMNVEV (reference sequence). CDR3 length equals 15 residues. Trimming left V 9 bases short and J 3 bases short, with 21 bases between. Time point meaning: neoterminal ileum biopsy at postoperative endoscopy, about 6 months after surgery. Broader study findings: Endoscopy was done a median approximately 6.7 months after surgery. Clonal expansions were more frequent in active smokers than non-smokers at surgery.

Sequenced sample: ileal tissue. This sequence originates from an adult with Crohn's disease. This chain joins TRBV27 and TRBJ2-7, with D possibly matching TRBD2 (7 bases). Written as DNA, the CDR3 is TGTGCCAGTAGGGAGGGCTGGGGGGCTGGCTACGAGCAGTACTTC. It specifies CASREGWGAGYEQYF.